Below are 8 T cell receptor beta chains sequenced from a single sample in a study of blood T cells in healthy people across ages (dated by TCRdb to the mid-2010s). Library generation was performed with 5' RACE. The instrument was an Illumina HiSeq 2500. A second PCR of 7 to 11 cycles was run with a J-beta primer mix and a sample-barcoded 5' primer. Clones were called with MiXCR by TCRdb after fastp trimmed the public reads at Q25, and only in-frame beta chains were retained. When rows share a CDR3 protein, they turn into one entry using the most common DNA and genes. Recorded for this sample are around 1,600,000 distinct CDR3 sequences; about 45% of them occurred a single time. The ten largest account for under 5% of the sample. The sequenced sample consisted of blood. The receptor set was obtained from a woman aged 18-30 years in good health.

The chain carries TRBV7-9 and TRBJ2-3, with 7 bases lining up with TRBD2. CDR1 and CDR2 from the germline V gene are SEHNR and FQNEAQ (reference sequence). CDR3 length: 13 residues. V shed 6 bases and J 7 bases; nucleotides not matched to a gene: 7. The CDR3 DNA reads as TGTGCCAGCAGAACAACTAGCGCTAATACGCAGTATTTT. It yields the protein CASRTTSANTQYF.

This rearrangement joins TRBV7-9 to TRBJ2-2; D remains ambiguous. CDR3 size: 17 residues. Per germline, CDR1 SEHNR and CDR2 FQNEAQ (reference sequence). With 7 bases removed from V and 5 bases from J, the gap between germline ends came to 23 bases. The CDR3 nucleotides read TGTGCCAGCAACCATGGAGCAAAACTAAAAGGAACCGGGGAGCTGTTTTTT. Amino acid sequence: CASNHGAKLKGTGELFF.

The rearrangement joins TRBV5-1 to TRBJ2-5; TRBD2 is a possible D gene (6 bases). Germline-derived CDR1 and CDR2 are SGHRS and YFSETQ. The CDR3 is made up of 14 amino acids. Trimming pared 1 base from V and 4 bases from J, leaving 11 bases between. CDR3 residues: CASSLWQGLETQYF. The CDR3 bases are TGCGCCAGCAGCTTGTGGCAGGGACTAGAGACCCAGTACTTC.

This clonotype was seen a handful of times. The V gene is TRBV5-5, the J gene TRBJ2-3; D call uncertain. V shed 0 bases and J shed 6 bases, with 5 bases lying between them. The CDR3 totals 12 residues. Germline-derived CDR1 and CDR2 are SGHKS and YYEKEE (reference sequence). The CDR3 is CASSLGMDTQYF. The CDR3 DNA follows: TGTGCCAGCAGCTTGGGGATGGATACGCAGTATTTT.

This clonotype was found a few times. CDR3 loop: CASSLVGAQDEQFF. The CDR3 nucleotides read TGCGCCAGCAGCTTGGTGGGGGCGCAGGATGAGCAGTTCTTC. This sequence joins TRBV5-1 and TRBJ2-1; D may be TRBD1 (6 bases). V gave up 0 bases and J gave up 8 bases, with 12 bases separating them. This CDR3 spans 14 amino acids. Per the germline V gene, CDR1 is SGHRS and CDR2 is YFSETQ.

This clonotype was recorded only once. V gene TRBV12-3 or TRBV12-4 combines with J gene TRBJ1-2; TRBD1 matches at 9 bases. Trimming took 6 bases from V and 4 from J; bases not matched to a gene: 9. CDR3 length equals 15 residues. CDR3 sequence (DNA): TGTGCCAGCAGGGGAGGGACAGGGTCCCTCTATGGCTACACCTTC. It yields the protein CASRGGTGSLYGYTF.

This clonotype has a single count. The chain employs TRBV12-3 or TRBV12-4 and TRBJ2-2; D remains unclear. Trimming took off 7 bases at V and 6 bases at J, with 15 bases between the two ends. This CDR3 comprises 14 residues. The chain's CDR3 is CASTVNSGPGELFF. The CDR3 nucleotides read TGTGCCAGCACTGTAAATTCTGGGCCCGGGGAGCTGTTTTTT.

This chain joins TRBV6-5 and TRBJ2-3, with D hard to call. This CDR3 has 13 amino acids. Trimming took 0 bases from V and 4 from J, leaving 5 bases between them. Germline CDR1 reads MNHEY; CDR2 reads SVGAGI. In nucleotides, the CDR3 is TGTGCCAGCAGTTACTCGATTGCAGATACGCAGTATTTT. It encodes CASSYSIADTQYF.